The next 32 T cell receptor beta chains were all read from a single sample in a study of CD8+CD57+ T cells in acquired aplastic anemia. Profiles of TCR beta VDJ and CDR3 were generated from a genomic DNA template. TCRdb analysed the reads with MiXCR anew, one entry per CDR3 protein. This table has about 40,000 distinct CDR3 sequences, approximately 57% appearing once. By flow cytometry, patients selected for sequencing had shown an expansion of CD8+CD57+ cells. The material sequenced was sorted CD4+, CD8+, or CD8+CD57+ T cells (not recorded which) from PBMCs. The source is a human donor with aplastic anemia.

The chain couples TRBV15 to TRBJ2-1, with D perhaps matching TRBD1 or TRBD2 (5 bases each). The germline V and J ends were trimmed by 0 bases and 5 bases, with 26 bases remaining between them. The CDR3 is made up of 20 amino acids. Germline-derived CDR1 and CDR2 are LNHNV and YYDKDF (reference sequence). The CDR3 protein is CATSRDRLGEYRPRHNEQFF. The CDR3 nucleotides are TGTGCCACCAGCAGAGATCGATTAGGGGAGTATAGGCCCCGGCACAATGAGCAGTTCTTC.

The J gene is TRBJ2-3, the V gene TRBV11-2, with 9 bases that match TRBD1. The germline V gene encodes CDR1 SGHAT and CDR2 FQNNGV. CDR3 length equals 16 residues. The V segment lost 3 bases and the J segment 0 bases; nucleotides outside the gene matches: 4. Written as DNA, the CDR3 is TGTGCCAGCAGCTTCACAGGGGGCGGGAGCACAGATACGCAGTATTTT. It translates to CASSFTGGGSTDTQYF.

This rearrangement joins TRBV5-1 to TRBJ2-3, with 11 bases fitting TRBD1. The CDR3 sequence is 16 residues long. Germline CDR1 SGHRS, CDR2 YFSETQ. With 0 bases clipped from V and 4 bases from J, the junction kept 4 bases outside the gene matches. CDR3 in amino acids: CASSLAGQGVSDTQYF. The CDR3 region has the DNA TGCGCCAGCAGCTTGGCGGGACAGGGGGTTTCAGATACGCAGTATTTT.

This clonotype was seen a single time. The chain has TRBV20-1 and TRBJ2-7; maybe TRBD1 (6 bases). Trimming removed 8 bases at V and 1 base at J, with 15 bases between. CDR3 size: 13 residues. Per the germline V gene, CDR1 is DFQATT and CDR2 is SNEGSKA (reference sequence). CDR3: CSLQGLGSYEQYF. CDR3 nucleotides: TGCAGTTTACAGGGTCTCGGTTCCTACGAGCAGTACTTC.

This clonotype was counted at least ten times. The chain recombines TRBV2 with TRBJ1-5, with 12 bases that match TRBD1. Trimming cost V 4 bases and J 5 bases; bases outside gene matches: 3. Looked up from germline, CDR1 is SNHLY and CDR2 is FYNNEI. CDR3 length: 15 amino acids. CDR3 residues: CASSAGQGAYQPQHF. DNA of the CDR3: TGTGCCAGCAGTGCGGGACAGGGGGCATATCAGCCCCAGCATTTT.

This rearrangement joins TRBV29-1 to TRBJ2-1; D remains ambiguous. Germline V gene sequence: CDR1 SQVTM, CDR2 ANQGSEA. This CDR3 is built from 13 residues. V gave up 7 bases and J gave up 4 bases, with 14 bases separating them. CDR3 in DNA: TGCAGCGCCCAAGCCCCAAATTACAATGAGCAGTTCTTC. It translates to CSAQAPNYNEQFF.

The gene calls are TRBV10-3 and TRBJ2-1; 8 nucleotides line up with TRBD1. This CDR3 spans 14 amino acids. J was trimmed by 3 bases and V by 7 bases; bases with no gene match: 5. Germline V gives CDR1 ENHRY, CDR2 SYGVKD. This chain's CDR3 is CAINPGQVYNEQFF. The CDR3 nucleotides read TGTGCCATCAACCCGGGACAGGTCTACAATGAGCAGTTCTTC.

The chain uses TRBV2 and TRBJ1-2; D perhaps matches TRBD1 (5 bases). This CDR3 is built from 14 residues. The germline gives CDR1 SNHLY, CDR2 FYNNEI. V lost 5 bases and J 4 bases, leaving 14 bases between the germline ends. In DNA, the CDR3 is TGTGCCAGCAGTCGGGGCCCACTCGGCTATGGCTACACCTTC. As protein: CASSRGPLGYGYTF.

The rearrangement uses TRBV2 and TRBJ2-7; 7 bases line up with TRBD2. This CDR3 region has 13 residues. V was pared by 7 bases and J by 5 bases, with 8 bases of the junction left unmatched. Looked up from germline, CDR1 is SNHLY and CDR2 is FYNNEI. The CDR3 loop reads CASNHPGRDEQYF. In DNA, the CDR3 is TGTGCCAGCAATCATCCAGGGAGGGACGAGCAGTACTTC.

In the case of this clonotype: One end of the junction does not line up with germline, which may come from a read error. This chain links TRBV2 with TRBJ1-3; D gene uncertain. The CDR3 length is 16 residues. The germline V gene encodes CDR1 SNHLY and CDR2 FYNNEI. The CDR3 protein is CVSSEFRMASGNTIYF. The CDR3 nucleotides are TGTGTCAGCAGTGAATTTCGAATGGCCTCTGGAAACACCATATATTTT.

This chain joins TRBV15 and TRBJ2-5, with a tentative D call TRBD1 (6 bases). Germline values: CDR1 LNHNV, CDR2 YYDKDF (reference sequence). The CDR3 contains 18 residues. V lost 1 base and J 2 bases, leaving 20 bases between the germline ends. CDR3 region: CATSRAPSPSGQQETQYF. The CDR3 DNA reads as TGTGCCACCAGCAGAGCCCCCTCCCCGTCGGGACAACAAGAGACCCAGTACTTC.

As to this clonotype: The conserved closing phenylalanine or tryptophan is absent in this CDR3, likely reflecting a read error. The chain uses TRBV7-8 and TRBJ1-5; D is undetermined. The length of the CDR3 is 14 residues. Trimming shortened V by 4 bases and J by 7 bases, and 14 bases separated the two germline ends. Germline V gene data show CDR1 as SGHVS and CDR2 as FQNEAQ. For the CDR3, the DNA is TGTGCCAGCAGCTCGACGGACTCGGGGCAGCCCCAGCATCTT. This codes for CASSSTDSGQPQHL.

The rearrangement links TRBV10-3 to TRBJ1-2; a possible D gene is TRBD1 (5 bases). The CDR3 length is 15 residues. Trimming took 3 bases from V and 8 from J, leaving 19 bases between them. The germline gives CDR1 ENHRY, CDR2 SYGVKD. The CDR3 spells CAISDYTGGAEGYTF. The CDR3 DNA reads as TGTGCCATCAGTGACTACACAGGAGGGGCGGAAGGCTACACCTTC.

The chain couples TRBV7-8 to TRBJ2-3, with D possibly called TRBD1 or TRBD2 (6 bases each). The CDR3 sequence is 15 residues long. Germline V gene lookup returns CDR1 SGHVS and CDR2 FQNEAQ. The germline V and J ends were trimmed by 4 bases and 6 bases, with 17 bases remaining between them. CDR3: CASSSGAGEVDTQYF. The CDR3 DNA reads as TGTGCCAGCAGCTCCGGCGCAGGGGAGGTGGATACGCAGTATTTT. The full variable domain, with the rest looked up from reference TRBV7-8 and TRBJ2-3, is GAGVSQSPRYKVAKRGQDVALRCDPISGHVSLFWYQQALGQGPEFLTYFQNEAQLDKSGLPSDRFFAERPEGSVSTLKIQRTQQEDSAVYLCASSSGAGEVDTQYFGPGTRLTVL.

This clonotype occurred a few times. A much larger clone differs by one base, so this may be a read error. This chain joins TRBV9 and TRBJ2-3; maybe TRBD2 (7 bases). In germline, CDR1 is SGDLS, CDR2 YYNGEE. The CDR3 covers 15 residues. Here the CDR3 reads CASRVGGGFTDTQYF. The CDR3 DNA follows: TGTGCCAGCCGCGTCGGCGGGGGCTTCACAGATACGCAGTATTTT.

This chain connects TRBV20-1 to TRBJ2-7; D gene uncertain. CDR1 is DFQATT, CDR2 SNEGSKA, per germline (reference sequence). This CDR3 region has 12 residues. The V end was cut by 1 base, the J end by 4 bases, with 8 bases between. CDR3 sequence reads: CSARVVDYEQYF. The CDR3 DNA is TGCAGTGCTAGAGTTGTAGATTACGAGCAGTACTTC.

The rearrangement links TRBV20-1 to TRBJ2-7; 10 bases match TRBD2. V gave up 3 bases and J gave up 1 base; unmatched junction bases: 6. The length of the CDR3 is 15 residues. In germline, CDR1 is DFQATT, CDR2 SNEGSKA (reference sequence). The CDR3 loop reads CSASNPSGSSYEQYF. As DNA, the CDR3 is TGCAGTGCTAGTAATCCTAGCGGGAGTTCCTACGAGCAGTACTTC.

This clonotype turned up a few times. This chain uses TRBV24-1 with TRBJ2-5; perhaps D is TRBD1 or TRBD2 (6 bases each). This CDR3 comprises 16 residues. CDR1 and CDR2 from the germline V gene are KGHDR and SFDVKD. V dropped 4 bases and J dropped 6 bases, with 20 bases sitting between them. CDR3 protein: CATSDVPGAGLKTQYF. Here the CDR3 DNA reads TGTGCCACCAGTGACGTACCGGGGGCAGGACTTAAGACCCAGTACTTC.

This clonotype was observed at least ten times. The chain carries TRBV20-1 and TRBJ2-7; 7 bases are a match to TRBD1. Trimming took 0 bases from V and 1 from J; bases not matched to a gene: 12. This CDR3 is built from 17 residues. From germline, CDR1 is DFQATT and CDR2 SNEGSKA (reference sequence). CDR3 coding DNA: TGCAGTGCTAGAGAAATCACAGGGGATTCATCATCCTACGAGCAGTACTTC. This encodes CSAREITGDSSSYEQYF.

At least ten counts were recorded for this clonotype. The V gene is TRBV29-1, the J gene TRBJ1-1; D might be TRBD1 (6 bases). This CDR3 region has 11 residues. Germline-derived CDR1 and CDR2 are SQVTM and ANQGSEA. Trimming pared 4 bases from V and 10 bases from J, leaving 13 bases between. CDR3 protein: CSVVEGDRAFF. Here the CDR3 DNA reads TGCAGCGTTGTGGAGGGGGATCGAGCTTTCTTT.

The chain links TRBV10-3 to TRBJ2-3, with 8 bases identical to TRBD2. Germline CDR1 is ENHRY and CDR2 is SYGVKD. The CDR3 is made up of 16 amino acids. With V trimmed by 3 bases and J by 0 bases, 5 bases remained unmatched. The CDR3 here is CAISEIAGLSTDTQYF. The CDR3 DNA is TGTGCCATCAGTGAAATAGCGGGGTTGAGCACAGATACGCAGTATTTT.

This clonotype appeared many times. The chain links TRBV12-3 or TRBV12-4 to TRBJ1-4; TRBD1 might be the D (5 bases). Trimming took off 7 bases at V and 3 bases at J, with 12 bases between the two ends. The CDR3 runs to 14 residues. CDR3: CASTGALPNEKLFF. The CDR3 coding sequence is TGTGCCAGCACCGGGGCGTTACCTAATGAAAAACTGTTTTTT.

This clonotype showed up many times. The chain carries TRBV9 and TRBJ1-1, with TRBD1 as a possible D gene (6 bases). The CDR3 sequence is 14 residues long. Germline V gene lookup returns CDR1 SGDLS and CDR2 YYNGEE. Deletions cut 6 bases from V and 0 bases from J, with 12 bases between. CDR3 region: CASNPDRLNTEAFF. The CDR3 nucleotides read TGTGCCAGCAATCCGGACAGATTGAACACTGAAGCTTTCTTT. The full variable domain, with the rest looked up from reference TRBV9 and TRBJ1-1, is DSGVTQTPKHLITATGQRVTLRCSPRSGDLSVYWYQQSLDQGLQFLIQYYNGEERAKGNILERFSAQQFPDLHSELNLSSLELGDSALYFCASNPDRLNTEAFFGQGTRLTVV.

This clonotype occurred a few times. Germline is not matched at one junction end, which may reflect a read error. The chain employs TRBV29-1 and TRBJ2-3, with TRBD2 identical over 12 bases. The CDR3 extends over 14 amino acids. Per germline, CDR1 SQVTM and CDR2 ANQGSEA. As DNA, the CDR3 is TGCAGCGTCGAAGCGGGACTAGCGGGAGATACGCAGTATTTT. It translates to CSVEAGLAGDTQYF.

The chain recombines TRBV10-1 with TRBJ2-1, with D perhaps matching TRBD1 (6 bases). The germline V gene encodes CDR1 WNHNN and CDR2 SYGVQD (reference sequence). Trimming took off 6 bases at V and 3 bases at J, with 9 bases between the two ends. The CDR3 runs to 13 residues. The DNA for the CDR3 is TGCGCCAGCAGCCGGGACAACTACAATGAGCAGTTCTTC. As protein: CASSRDNYNEQFF.

The sample holds many counts of this clonotype. The rearrangement uses TRBV4-2 and TRBJ2-7, with a possible D match to TRBD1 (5 bases). The CDR3 runs to 15 residues. Trimming stripped 0 bases from V and 2 bases from J, with 11 bases between. Germline loops: CDR1 LGHNA, CDR2 YNFKEQ. CDR3 DNA sequence: TGTGCCAGCAGCCAAGAGACAGATCCTACCTACGAGCAGTACTTC. The encoded protein is CASSQETDPTYEQYF.

This clonotype occurred many times. The chain recombines TRBV7-8 with TRBJ2-1, with a possible D match to TRBD2 (5 bases). Per germline, CDR1 SGHVS and CDR2 FQNEAQ. V was shortened by 4 bases and J by 2 bases, with 15 bases between the two germline ends. The CDR3 length is 16 residues. Written as DNA, the CDR3 is TGTGCCAGCAGCTCCCGACCGACGGGAACCTACAATGAGCAGTTCTTC. It codes for CASSSRPTGTYNEQFF.

This clonotype was detected ten times or more. The chain uses TRBV5-5 and TRBJ2-7; either TRBD1 or TRBD2 may fit D (5 bases each). The CDR3 is 12 residues long. CDR1 SGHKS and CDR2 YYEKEE come from the germline V gene (reference sequence). V was trimmed by 1 base and J by 6 bases, leaving 8 bases between them. CDR3 DNA: TGTGCCAGCAGCTTGAGGGGAGCCGAGCAGTACTTC. It yields the protein CASSLRGAEQYF.

The CDR3, as DNA: TGTGCCATCAGTCGCACAGTGGATACGCAGTATTTT. Protein product: CAISRTVDTQYF. The chain recombines TRBV10-3 with TRBJ2-3; no definite D call. Germline V gives CDR1 ENHRY, CDR2 SYGVKD. There are 12 residues in the CDR3. Trimming removed 5 bases at V and 6 bases at J, with 9 bases between.

The V and J genes are TRBV15 and TRBJ2-2, with D tentatively TRBD2 (6 bases). The CDR3 sequence is 14 residues long. The germline CDR1 and CDR2 sequences are LNHNV and YYDKDF (reference sequence). Trimming pared 1 base from V and 4 bases from J, leaving 7 bases between. The CDR3 nucleotides read TGTGCCACCAGCAGAGCGGGGGTCACCGGGGAGCTGTTTTTT. It codes for CATSRAGVTGELFF.

V gene TRBV6-4 combines with J gene TRBJ2-3; no clear D. CDR1 is MRHNA and CDR2 is SNTAGT in the germline V gene. Trimming shortened V by 3 bases and J by 3 bases, and 4 bases separated the two germline ends. This CDR3 has 12 residues. The CDR3 is CASSERTDTQYF. The CDR3 DNA sequence: TGTGCCAGCAGTGAACGAACAGATACGCAGTATTTT.

This clonotype appeared a few times. This may be a read error: a much more frequent sequence differs by one nucleotide. The chain carries TRBV5-1 and TRBJ2-7; 7 bases line up with TRBD1. Germline CDR1 and CDR2: SGHRS and YFSETQ. This CDR3 has 14 amino acids. DNA of the CDR3: TGCGCCAGCGGCTTACAGGGGTCCTCCTACGAGCAGTACTTC. It yields the protein CASGLQGSSYEQYF.